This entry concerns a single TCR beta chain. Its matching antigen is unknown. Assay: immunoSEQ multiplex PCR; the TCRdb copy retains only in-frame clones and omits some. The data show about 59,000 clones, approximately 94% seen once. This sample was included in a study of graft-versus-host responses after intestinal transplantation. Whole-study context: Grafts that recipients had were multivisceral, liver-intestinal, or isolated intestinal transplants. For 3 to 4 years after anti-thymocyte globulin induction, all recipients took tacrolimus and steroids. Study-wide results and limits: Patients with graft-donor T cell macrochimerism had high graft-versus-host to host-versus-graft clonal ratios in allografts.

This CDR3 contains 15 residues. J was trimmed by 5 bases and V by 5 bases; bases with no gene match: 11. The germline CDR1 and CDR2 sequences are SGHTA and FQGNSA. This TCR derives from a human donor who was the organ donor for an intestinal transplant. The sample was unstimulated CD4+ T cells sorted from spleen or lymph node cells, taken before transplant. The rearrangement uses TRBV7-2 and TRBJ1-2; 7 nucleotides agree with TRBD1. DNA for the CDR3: TGTGCCAGCAGCCCAAACCCCAGGGGGAGGTATGGCTACACCTTC. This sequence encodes CASSPNPRGRYGYTF. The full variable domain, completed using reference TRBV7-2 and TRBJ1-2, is GAGVSQSPSNKVTEKGKDVELRCDPISGHTALYWYRQSLGQGLEFLIYFQGNSAPDKSGLPSDRFSAERTGGSVSTLTIQRTQQEDSAVYLCASSPNPRGRYGYTFGSGTRLTVV.